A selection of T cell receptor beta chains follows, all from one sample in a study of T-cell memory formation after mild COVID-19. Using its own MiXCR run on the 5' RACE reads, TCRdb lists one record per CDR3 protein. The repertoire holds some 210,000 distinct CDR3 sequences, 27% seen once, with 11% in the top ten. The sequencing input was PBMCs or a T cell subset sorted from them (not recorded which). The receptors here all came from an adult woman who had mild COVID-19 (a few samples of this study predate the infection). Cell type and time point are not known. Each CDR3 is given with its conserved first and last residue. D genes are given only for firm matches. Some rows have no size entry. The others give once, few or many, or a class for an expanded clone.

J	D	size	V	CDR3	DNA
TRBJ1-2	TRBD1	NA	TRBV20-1	CSAPDRGTCTF	TGCAGTGCTCCGGACAGGGGGACGTGCACCTTC
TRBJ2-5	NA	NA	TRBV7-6	CASSHKAQQETQYF	TGTGCCAGCAGCCATAAGGCACAGCAAGAGACCCAGTACTTC
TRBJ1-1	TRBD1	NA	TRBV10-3	CAISRDRVTEAFF	TGTGCCATCAGTCGAGACAGGGTTACTGAAGCTTTCTTT
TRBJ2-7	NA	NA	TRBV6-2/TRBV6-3	CASSQIYPPTRDYEQYF	TGTGCCAGCAGTCAAATCTACCCTCCCACACGGGACTACGAGCAGTACTTC
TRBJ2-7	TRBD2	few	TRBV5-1	CASSYGPGAGGPYEQYF	TGCGCCAGCAGCTACGGTCCCGGAGCGGGAGGGCCCTACGAGCAGTACTTC
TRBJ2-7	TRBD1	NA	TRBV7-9	CASSSFTGDRGRIYEQYF	TGTGCCAGCAGCTCGTTCACGGGAGACAGGGGGCGGATCTACGAGCAGTACTTC
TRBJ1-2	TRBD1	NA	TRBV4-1	CASSRSTGNDGYTF	TGCGCCAGCAGCCGCTCGACAGGGAACGATGGCTACACCTTC
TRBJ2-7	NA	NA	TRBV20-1	CSARDLLGGALEQYF	TGCAGTGCTAGAGATCTCCTAGGGGGGGCCCTCGAGCAGTACTTC
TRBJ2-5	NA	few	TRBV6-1	CASSDRDTQETQYF	TGTGCCAGCAGTGACCGGGACACCCAAGAGACCCAGTACTTC
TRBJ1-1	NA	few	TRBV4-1	CASSQEGRTEAFF	TGCGCCAGCAGCCAAGAGGGGAGAACTGAAGCTTTCTTT
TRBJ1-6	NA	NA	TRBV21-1	CASSKVGGMNSPLHF	TGTGCCAGCAGCAAAGTAGGAGGGATGAATTCACCCCTCCACTTT
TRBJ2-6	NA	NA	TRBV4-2	CASSTGASSGANVLTF	TGTGCCAGCAGTACGGGGGCGTCCTCTGGGGCCAACGTCCTGACTTTC
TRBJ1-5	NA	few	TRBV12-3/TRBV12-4	CASSYQGSQPQHF	TGTGCCAGCAGTTACCAGGGGTCCCAGCCCCAGCATTTT
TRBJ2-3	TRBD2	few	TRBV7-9	CASSPGTSGGPTDTQYF	TGTGCCAGCAGCCCTGGGACTAGCGGGGGCCCCACAGATACGCAGTATTTT
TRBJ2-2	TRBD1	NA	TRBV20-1	CSARDAGTGTTGELFF	TGCAGTGCTAGAGACGCCGGGACAGGAACCACCGGGGAGCTGTTTTTT
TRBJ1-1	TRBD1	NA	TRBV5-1	CASTAGTGRLNTEAFF	TGCGCCAGCACCGCCGGGACAGGGAGGTTGAACACTGAAGCTTTCTTT
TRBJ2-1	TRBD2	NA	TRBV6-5	CASSYLRPGGEQFF	TGTGCCAGCAGTTACCTACGCCCGGGGGGTGAGCAGTTCTTC
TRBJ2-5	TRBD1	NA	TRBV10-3	CAISAGQGQETQYF	TGTGCCATCAGTGCCGGACAGGGGCAAGAGACCCAGTACTTC
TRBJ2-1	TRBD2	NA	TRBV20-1	CSAPPGLAGVHGDNEQFF	TGCAGTGCTCCACCGGGACTAGCGGGAGTTCACGGCGACAATGAGCAGTTCTTC
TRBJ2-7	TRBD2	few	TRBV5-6	CASSRLAGGGVYEQYF	TGTGCCAGCAGCCGCCTAGCGGGAGGAGGGGTCTACGAGCAGTACTTC
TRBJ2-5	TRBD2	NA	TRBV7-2	CASSSGLAGVVEETQYF	TGTGCCAGCAGCTCGGGACTAGCGGGAGTGGTTGAAGAGACCCAGTACTTC
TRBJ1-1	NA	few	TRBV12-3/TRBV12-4	CASSLGDTEAFF	TGTGCCAGCAGTTTAGGGGACACTGAAGCTTTCTTT
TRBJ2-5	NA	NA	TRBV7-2	CASSWQGGVQETQYF	TGTGCCAGCAGCTGGCAGGGCGGAGTCCAAGAGACCCAGTACTTC
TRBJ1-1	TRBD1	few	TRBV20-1	CSARSDRGGTEAFF	TGCAGTGCTAGGTCGGACAGGGGGGGCACTGAAGCTTTCTTT
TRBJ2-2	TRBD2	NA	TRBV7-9	CASSLTELAGANTGELFF	TGTGCCAGCAGCTTAACAGAATTAGCGGGAGCGAACACCGGGGAGCTGTTTTTT
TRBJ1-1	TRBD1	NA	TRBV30	CAWDGGQQNTEAFF	TGTGCCTGGGACGGGGGACAGCAGAACACTGAAGCTTTCTTT
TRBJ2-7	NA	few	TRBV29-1	CSVEEEQGTLRQYF	TGCAGCGTTGAAGAAGAACAGGGTACCCTGAGGCAGTACTTC
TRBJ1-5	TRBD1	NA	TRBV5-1	CASSEGQTGQPQHF	TGCGCCAGCAGCGAGGGACAGACGGGTCAGCCCCAGCATTTT
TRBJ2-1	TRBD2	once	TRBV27	CASRPPLAGRSYNEQFF	TGTGCCAGCAGGCCTCCCCTAGCGGGGCGTTCCTACAATGAGCAGTTCTTC
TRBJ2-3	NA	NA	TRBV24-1	CATSDPIWTLGFPDTQYF	TGTGCCACCAGTGACCCAATCTGGACACTAGGTTTTCCAGATACGCAGTATTTT
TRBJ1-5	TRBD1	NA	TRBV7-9	CASSTDRALNQPQHF	TGTGCCAGCAGCACCGACAGGGCACTCAATCAGCCCCAGCATTTT
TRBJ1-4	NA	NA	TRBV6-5	CASSYPGQKDEKLFF	TGTGCCAGCAGTTACCCGGGGCAGAAGGATGAAAAACTGTTTTTT
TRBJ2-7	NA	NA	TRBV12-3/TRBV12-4	CASRMTGSSYEQYF	TGTGCCAGCAGAATGACAGGTAGTTCCTACGAGCAGTACTTC
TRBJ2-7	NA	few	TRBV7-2	CASSPAWVMYF	TGTGCCAGCAGCCCTGCATGGGTGATGTACTTC
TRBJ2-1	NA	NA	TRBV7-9	CASSLVRAWGEQFF	TGTGCCAGCAGCCTTGTCAGGGCCTGGGGGGAGCAGTTCTTC
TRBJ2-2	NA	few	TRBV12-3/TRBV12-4	CASSLGAGTGELFF	TGTGCCAGCAGTTTGGGCGCAGGAACCGGGGAGCTGTTTTTT
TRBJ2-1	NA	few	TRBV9	CASSARGDEQFF	TGTGCCAGCAGCGCTAGGGGTGATGAGCAGTTCTTC
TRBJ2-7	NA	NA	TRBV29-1	CSVEFGVHEQYF	TGCAGCGTTGAGTTCGGGGTCCACGAGCAGTACTTC
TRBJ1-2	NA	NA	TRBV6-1	CASSKAPGGEYYGYTF	TGTGCCAGCAGCAAAGCGCCCGGGGGCGAATACTATGGCTACACCTTC
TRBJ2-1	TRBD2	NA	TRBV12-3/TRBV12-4	CASSLLLAGVNEQFF	TGTGCCAGCAGTTTATTACTAGCGGGAGTAAATGAGCAGTTCTTC
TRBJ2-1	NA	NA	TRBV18	CASSPSVDEQFF	TGTGCCAGCTCACCGAGTGTTGATGAGCAGTTCTTC
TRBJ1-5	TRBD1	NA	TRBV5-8	CASSLDTGGGSGGGNQPQHF	TGTGCCAGCAGCTTGGACACAGGGGGCGGGTCGGGAGGTGGCAATCAGCCCCAGCATTTT
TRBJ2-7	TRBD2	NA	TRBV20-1	CSASQPAAGVGEQYF	TGCAGTGCTAGCCAGCCCGCAGCGGGAGTGGGCGAGCAGTACTTC
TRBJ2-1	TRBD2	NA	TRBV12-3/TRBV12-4	CASSLGSGGSQFF	TGTGCCAGCAGTTTGGGTAGCGGGGGGTCCCAGTTCTTC
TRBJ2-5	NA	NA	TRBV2	CASGGYQETQYF	TGTGCCAGCGGGGGGTACCAAGAGACCCAGTACTTC
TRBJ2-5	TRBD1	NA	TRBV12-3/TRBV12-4	CASSLVRGQKETQYF	TGTGCCAGCAGTTTGGTAAGGGGACAGAAAGAGACCCAGTACTTC
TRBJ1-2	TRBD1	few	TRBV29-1	CSVDKTGAYGYTF	TGCAGCGTTGACAAAACAGGGGCCTATGGCTACACCTTC
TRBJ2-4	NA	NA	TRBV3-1	CASSLHLSIAKNIQYF	TGTGCCAGCAGCCTTCACTTATCCATAGCCAAAAACATTCAGTACTTC
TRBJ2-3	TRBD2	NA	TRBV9	CASSETGLAGSSTDTQYF	TGTGCCAGCAGCGAGACGGGACTAGCGGGGTCTAGCACAGATACGCAGTATTTT
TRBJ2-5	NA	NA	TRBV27	CASSSGLEETQYF	TGTGCCAGCAGTTCGGGCCTTGAGGAGACCCAGTACTTC
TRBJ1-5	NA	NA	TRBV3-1	CASSRRGGDQPQHF	TGTGCCAGCAGCCGCCGGGGAGGGGATCAGCCCCAGCATTTT